Shown below are 15 T cell receptor beta chains from a single sample sequenced in a study of shared clonotypes between healthy human individuals. Profiled with immunoSEQ multiplex PCR; TCRdb holds only in-frame clones, not every one. The sample includes about 2.4 million clones, about 92% of them seen just once. The specimen was naive CD4+ T cells sorted from blood. As to subset: CD45RA+ positively selected. The receptors were gathered from a man in his late teens or twenties in good health.

V usage is TRBV27 and J usage is TRBJ2-2, with TRBD2 as a possible D gene (5 bases). Deletions cut 6 bases from V and 7 bases from J, with 15 bases between. Per germline, CDR1 MNHEY and CDR2 SMNVEV (reference sequence). The CDR3 covers 14 residues. Written as DNA, the CDR3 is TGTGCCAGCAGCCTCCGGGGAAGAGGCGGGGAGCTGTTTTTT. Protein sequence: CASSLRGRGGELFF.

The V gene is TRBV11-2, the J gene TRBJ2-3; 10 bases fit TRBD1. The trim removed 3 bases at V and 2 bases at J, leaving 5 bases unmatched. The V gene's germline CDR1 is SGHAT and CDR2 FQNNGV. The CDR3 consists of 16 residues. CDR3 sequence (DNA): TGTGCCAGCAGCTTTGACAGGGGGCGCATCACAGATACGCAGTATTTT. It specifies CASSFDRGRITDTQYF.

The rearrangement links TRBV5-4 to TRBJ1-6; no definite D call. This CDR3 comprises 14 residues. Germline V gene data show CDR1 as SGHNT and CDR2 as YYREEE (reference sequence). Trimming removed 1 base at V and 7 bases at J, with 9 bases between. DNA of the CDR3: TGTGCCAGCAGCTTGTTGATGGGGAATTCACCCCTCCACTTT. Translating it yields CASSLLMGNSPLHF.

A remark on this clone: The same CDR3 also results from other DNA sequences found in this sample. The genes are TRBV2 and TRBJ2-7; 9 bases are shared with TRBD1. The junction had 4 bases not matched to a gene; V was cut back by 6 bases and J by 1 base. Germline-derived CDR1 and CDR2 are SNHLY and FYNNEI. This CDR3 spans 14 amino acids. CDR3: CASRRDRVSYEQYF. The CDR3 DNA is TGTGCCAGCAGACGGGACAGGGTGTCCTACGAGCAGTACTTC.

The chain joins TRBV6-5 to TRBJ1-1; TRBD1 agrees at 7 bases. The CDR3 is 15 residues long. Germline CDR1 MNHEY, CDR2 SVGAGI. Germline trimming cut 9 bases from V and 0 bases from J; bases unmatched to any gene: 10. This CDR3 reads CASGRGRFLNTEAFF. The CDR3 coding sequence is TGTGCCAGTGGAAGGGGGCGCTTTCTGAACACTGAAGCTTTCTTT.

This clone was seen a few times. This sample includes further DNA sequences coding for the same CDR3. The chain is built from TRBV9 and TRBJ2-2; no firm D call. In germline, CDR1 is SGDLS, CDR2 YYNGEE. Trimming removed 0 bases at V and 4 bases at J, with 4 bases between. This CDR3 has 13 amino acids. The CDR3 is CASSVGGTGELFF. The DNA for the CDR3 is TGTGCCAGCAGCGTAGGTGGCACCGGGGAGCTGTTTTTT. The full variable domain, completed using reference TRBV9 and TRBJ2-2, is DSGVTQTPKHLITATGQRVTLRCSPRSGDLSVYWYQQSLDQGLQFLIQYYNGEERAKGNILERFSAQQFPDLHSELNLSSLELGDSALYFCASSVGGTGELFFGEGSRLTVL.

The chain is built from TRBV5-6 and TRBJ2-7; tentative D call: TRBD1 (7 bases). Trimming took 4 bases from V and 1 from J, leaving 24 bases between them. The CDR3 sequence is 18 residues long. The germline V gene has CDR1 SGHDT and CDR2 YYEEEE. CDR3 sequence (DNA): TGTGCCAGCAGCGTAAGAGGAGGGGGCGGCCTCCTTTCCTACGAGCAGTACTTC. Translated: CASSVRGGGGLLSYEQYF.

The chain carries TRBV2 and TRBJ2-3; maybe TRBD1 (6 bases). The CDR3 is made up of 15 amino acids. The V gene lost 7 bases and the J gene lost 0 bases, with 14 bases spanning the gap. Germline lookup yields CDR1 SNHLY and CDR2 FYNNEI. CDR3 DNA: TGTGCCAGCAAAGGGGGAACGACTAGCACAGATACGCAGTATTTT. Translated: CASKGGTTSTDTQYF.

The V call is TRBV7-2, the J call TRBJ2-1, with a possible D match to TRBD2 (5 bases). The length of the CDR3 is 14 residues. Per the germline V gene, CDR1 is SGHTA and CDR2 is FQGNSA. The germline V and J ends were trimmed by 5 bases and 6 bases, with 14 bases remaining between them. CDR3 amino acids: CASSTQAATNEQFF. The CDR3, as DNA: TGTGCCAGCAGCACCCAAGCGGCCACCAATGAGCAGTTCTTC.

The table lists this clone with a count of one. This chain joins TRBV5-5 and TRBJ1-1; a possible D gene is TRBD1 (6 bases). This CDR3 comprises 14 residues. CDR1 is SGHKS, CDR2 YYEKEE, per germline (reference sequence). The V and J ends lost 2 bases and 1 base respectively, with 9 bases between them. The CDR3 reads CASSLRTENTEAFF. DNA of the CDR3: TGTGCCAGCAGCTTAAGGACAGAGAACACTGAAGCTTTCTTT.

This chain connects TRBV6-1 to TRBJ2-5, with a possible D match to TRBD2 (5 bases). This CDR3 spans 13 amino acids. Germline loops: CDR1 MNHNS, CDR2 SASEGT. The ends were cut back, 4 bases at V and 1 base at J, with 7 bases in the middle. CDR3 region: CASSGRGQETQYF. In nucleotides, the CDR3 is TGTGCCAGCAGTGGCCGGGGCCAAGAGACCCAGTACTTC.

The rearrangement uses TRBV28 and TRBJ1-2, with D possibly being TRBD1 (6 bases). V gave up 3 bases and J gave up 7 bases, with 12 bases separating them. Germline CDR1 is MDHEN and CDR2 is SYDVKM. The CDR3 length is 13 residues. CDR3 protein: CASSFDRITGYTF. CDR3 coding DNA: TGTGCCAGCAGTTTTGACAGGATAACTGGCTACACCTTC.

The J gene is TRBJ2-1, the V gene TRBV5-1; possibly TRBD2 for D (6 bases). The germline V and J ends were trimmed by 4 bases and 9 bases, with 11 bases remaining between them. Germline lookup yields CDR1 SGHRS and CDR2 YFSETQ. CDR3 length: 12 amino acids. Here the CDR3 reads CASSRLDVEQFF. CDR3 bases: TGCGCCAGCAGCAGACTAGATGTTGAGCAGTTCTTC.

The V call is TRBV19, the J call TRBJ1-6; D is ambiguous. The CDR3 has 15 residues. The V and J ends lost 7 bases and 0 bases respectively, with 10 bases between them. Germline V gene data show CDR1 as LNHDA and CDR2 as SQIVND (reference sequence). CDR3 nucleotides: TGTGCCAGTACCCCCACCAGCTCCTATAATTCACCCCTCCACTTT. Amino acids: CASTPTSSYNSPLHF.

The chain combines TRBV12-5 with TRBJ2-2; 9 bases line up with TRBD1. CDR3 length: 15 residues. Germline V lookup: CDR1 LGHNT, CDR2 FRNRAP. The trim removed 6 bases at V and 4 bases at J, leaving 6 bases unmatched. The chain's CDR3 is CASGPGQGITGELFF. CDR3 in DNA: TGTGCTAGTGGCCCGGGACAGGGTATCACCGGGGAGCTGTTTTTT.